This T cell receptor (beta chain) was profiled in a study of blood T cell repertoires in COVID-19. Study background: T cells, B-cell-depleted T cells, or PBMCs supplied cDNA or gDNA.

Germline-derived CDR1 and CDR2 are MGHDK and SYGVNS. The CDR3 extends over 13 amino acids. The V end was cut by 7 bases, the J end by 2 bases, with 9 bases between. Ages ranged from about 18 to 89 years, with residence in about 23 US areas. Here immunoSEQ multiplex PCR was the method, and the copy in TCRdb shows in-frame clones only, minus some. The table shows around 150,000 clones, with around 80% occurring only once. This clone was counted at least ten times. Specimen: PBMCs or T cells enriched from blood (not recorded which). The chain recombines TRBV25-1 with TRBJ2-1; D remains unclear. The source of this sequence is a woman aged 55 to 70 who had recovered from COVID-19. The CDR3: CASTQAAYNEQFF. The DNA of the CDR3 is TGTGCCAGCACCCAGGCCGCCTACAATGAGCAGTTCTTC.